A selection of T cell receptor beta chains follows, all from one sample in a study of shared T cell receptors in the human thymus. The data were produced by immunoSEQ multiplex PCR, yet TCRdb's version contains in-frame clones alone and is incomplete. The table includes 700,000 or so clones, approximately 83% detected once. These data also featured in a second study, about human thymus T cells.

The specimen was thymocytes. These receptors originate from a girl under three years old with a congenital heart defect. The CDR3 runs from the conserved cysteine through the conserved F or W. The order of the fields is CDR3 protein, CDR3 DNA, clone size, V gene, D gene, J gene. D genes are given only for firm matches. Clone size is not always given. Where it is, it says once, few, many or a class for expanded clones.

CASSLDGLAGQFF	TGCGCCAGCAGCCTGGACGGATTAGCTGGGCAGTTCTTC	.	TRBV5-1	.	TRBJ2-1
CASSLRRGGETSYEQYF	TGTGCCAGCAGTTTACGGCGGGGCGGGGAGACCTCCTACGAGCAGTACTTC	.	TRBV27	.	TRBJ2-7
CATSRGGDGNEQFF	TGTGCCACCAGCAGAGGGGGGGATGGGAATGAGCAGTTCTTC	.	TRBV15	.	TRBJ2-1
CASSPRLAGNQETQYF	TGTGCCAGCTCACCACGACTAGCGGGGAACCAAGAGACCCAGTACTTC	.	TRBV18	TRBD2	TRBJ2-5
CSAVLERDRDFYEQYF	TGCAGCGCCGTCCTTGAGAGGGACAGGGATTTCTACGAGCAGTACTTC	.	TRBV29-1	TRBD1	TRBJ2-7
CSVEEVGAGSYGYTF	TGCAGCGTTGAAGAGGTTGGTGCAGGGTCCTATGGCTACACCTTC	.	TRBV29-1	.	TRBJ1-2
CASSEGGTDYNEQFF	TGCGCCAGCAGTGAAGGGGGCACGGACTACAATGAGCAGTTCTTC	.	TRBV10-1	TRBD1	TRBJ2-1
CASSFWGLAGGATGELFF	TGTGCCAGCAGTTTCTGGGGGCTAGCAGGCGGAGCCACCGGGGAGCTGTTTTTT	.	TRBV11-2	.	TRBJ2-2
CASSQDVRQATYEQYF	TGCGCCAGCAGCCAAGATGTACGACAGGCCACCTACGAGCAGTACTTC	.	TRBV4-3	.	TRBJ2-7
CASTDRGGDTQYF	TGTGCCAGCACTGACAGGGGGGGAGATACGCAGTATTTT	.	TRBV6-6	TRBD1	TRBJ2-3
CASSETGTGEDSNQPQHF	TGTGCCAGCAGTGAAACCGGGACAGGGGAGGATAGCAATCAGCCCCAGCATTTT	.	TRBV2	TRBD1	TRBJ1-5
CASSLAQEGGTEAFF	TGTGCCAGCAGCTTAGCGCAAGAAGGGGGCACTGAAGCTTTCTTT	.	TRBV7-9	.	TRBJ1-1
CASGLVLWTGLKYGGYTF	TGTGCTAGTGGTTTGGTACTATGGACAGGGCTAAAGTACGGGGGCTACACCTTC	.	TRBV12-5	TRBD1	TRBJ1-2
CASGFAPRHRASIGYTF	TGTGCTAGTGGTTTCGCCCCACGCCATCGAGCCTCTATTGGCTACACCTTC	.	TRBV12-5	.	TRBJ1-2
CSVGSGFTGELFF	TGCAGCGTTGGCTCGGGGTTCACCGGGGAGCTGTTTTTT	.	TRBV29-1	.	TRBJ2-2
CAWRALGAGNTDTQYF	TGTGCCTGGAGGGCACTAGGAGCGGGGAACACAGATACGCAGTATTTT	once	TRBV30	TRBD2	TRBJ2-3
CSAVPGQGKSNYGYTF	TGCAGCGCGGTTCCGGGACAGGGGAAGTCCAACTATGGCTACACCTTC	.	TRBV29-1	TRBD1	TRBJ1-2
CASRGQGARGYGYTF	TGTGCCAGTAGAGGACAGGGGGCGCGGGGCTATGGCTACACCTTC	.	TRBV19	TRBD1	TRBJ1-2
CASSDEEGTEAFF	TGTGCCAGCAGTGACGAGGAAGGCACTGAAGCTTTCTTT	.	TRBV6-4	.	TRBJ1-1
CASNGQGSYGYTF	TGTGCCAGCAACGGACAGGGGAGCTATGGCTACACCTTC	.	TRBV27	TRBD1	TRBJ1-2
CASSQERTPTQPQHF	TGCGCCAGCAGCCAAGAAAGGACACCCACGCAGCCCCAGCATTTT	.	TRBV4-1	.	TRBJ1-5
CASSALGVPFRKNYGYTF	TGTGCCAGCAGCGCCCTAGGGGTACCCTTCCGCAAAAACTATGGCTACACCTTC	.	TRBV7-2	.	TRBJ1-2
CASGPGVVAFLEQYF	TGTGCCAGCGGCCCCGGGGTGGTGGCTTTTTTGGAGCAGTACTTC	once	TRBV6-1	.	TRBJ2-7
CASSTDQGGETQYF	TGCGCCAGCAGCACAGACCAGGGGGGAGAGACCCAGTACTTC	few	TRBV4-1	.	TRBJ2-5
CSVEQTANTEAFF	TGCAGCGTCGAGCAGACAGCCAACACTGAAGCTTTCTTT	.	TRBV29-1	.	TRBJ1-1
CASSFARGSQPQHF	TGTGCCAGCAGTTTCGCTAGGGGCAGTCAGCCCCAGCATTTT	.	TRBV28	.	TRBJ1-5
CASSPGQGGNTIYF	TGCGCCAGCAGCCCCGGTCAGGGAGGAAACACCATATATTTT	few	TRBV4-3	.	TRBJ1-3
CASIPRGGVSGANVLTF	TGTGCCAGCATCCCCCGCGGAGGGGTCTCTGGGGCCAACGTCCTGACTTTC	.	TRBV5-8	.	TRBJ2-6
CATMDRECEKLFF	TGTGCCACTATGGACAGGGAATGTGAAAAACTGTTTTTT	.	TRBV19	TRBD1	TRBJ1-4
CASSVGQAPGNTIYF	TGTGCCAGCAGCGTAGGTCAGGCACCTGGAAACACCATATATTTT	.	TRBV9	.	TRBJ1-3
CASTQGNTEAFF	TGTGCCAGCACCCAGGGGAACACTGAAGCTTTCTTT	.	TRBV6-1	.	TRBJ1-1
CSVEVGGPFQYNEQFF	TGCAGCGTTGAAGTGGGGGGTCCCTTTCAGTACAATGAGCAGTTCTTC	once	TRBV29-1	.	TRBJ2-1
CASSFYVQNNSPLHF	TGTGCCAGCAGCTTTTATGTGCAGAATAATTCACCCCTCCACTTT	.	TRBV11-2	.	TRBJ1-6
CASKSGVEAFF	TGTGCCAGTAAATCGGGGGTTGAAGCTTTCTTT	.	TRBV19	.	TRBJ1-1
CSAQSGELFF	TGCAGTGCACAGTCCGGGGAGCTGTTTTTT	.	TRBV20-1	.	TRBJ2-2
CASSPLYEQYF	TGTGCCAGCAGCCCGCTATACGAGCAGTACTTC	once	TRBV7-9	.	TRBJ2-7
CASSFYRGRKLLANTEAFF	TGTGCCAGCAGCTTCTACAGGGGGCGAAAATTACTGGCGAACACTGAAGCTTTCTTT	.	TRBV7-8	TRBD1	TRBJ1-1
CASSLRDSLTNEQFF	TGTGCCAGCAGTTTGAGGGACAGTCTCACGAATGAGCAGTTCTTC	.	TRBV27	TRBD1	TRBJ2-1
CASSHSLQGNTEAFF	TGCGCCAGCAGCCACTCATTACAGGGGAACACTGAAGCTTTCTTT	.	TRBV4-1	.	TRBJ1-1
CASSDIPRWVEVGGTGELFF	TGTGCCAGCAGTGATATTCCCCGGTGGGTAGAGGTGGGGGGCACCGGGGAGCTGTTTTTT	.	TRBV6-1	.	TRBJ2-2
CASTPRGTGRLRRALHF	TGTGCCAGCACCCCAAGGGGGACAGGGAGGTTGAGGAGGGCCCTCCACTTT	.	TRBV27	TRBD1	TRBJ1-6
CATSRGGQTGNTIYF	TGTGCCACCAGCAGAGGTGGGCAGACTGGAAACACCATATATTTT	.	TRBV15	.	TRBJ1-3
CASSLRRYEQYF	TGTGCCAGCAGCTTAAGGAGGTACGAGCAGTACTTC	.	TRBV7-8	.	TRBJ2-7
CSVEGRCAGGAHEAFF	TGCAGCGTTGAAGGTCGATGTGCGGGGGGGGCACATGAAGCTTTCTTT	few	TRBV29-1	.	TRBJ1-1
CASKVSRQPQHF	TGTGCCAGCAAGGTTTCCAGGCAGCCCCAGCATTTT	.	TRBV28	.	TRBJ1-5